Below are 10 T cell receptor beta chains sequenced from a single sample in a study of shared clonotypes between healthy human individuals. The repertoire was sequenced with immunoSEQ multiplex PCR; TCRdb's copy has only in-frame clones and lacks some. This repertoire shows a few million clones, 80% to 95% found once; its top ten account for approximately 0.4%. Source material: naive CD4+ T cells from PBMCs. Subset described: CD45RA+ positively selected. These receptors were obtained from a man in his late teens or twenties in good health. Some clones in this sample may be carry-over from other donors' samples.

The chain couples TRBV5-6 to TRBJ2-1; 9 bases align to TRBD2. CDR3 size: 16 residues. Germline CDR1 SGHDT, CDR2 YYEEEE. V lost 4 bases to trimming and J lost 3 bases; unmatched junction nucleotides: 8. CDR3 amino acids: CASSPAASGNYNEQFF. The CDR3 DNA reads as TGTGCCAGCAGCCCGGCGGCTAGCGGGAACTACAATGAGCAGTTCTTC.

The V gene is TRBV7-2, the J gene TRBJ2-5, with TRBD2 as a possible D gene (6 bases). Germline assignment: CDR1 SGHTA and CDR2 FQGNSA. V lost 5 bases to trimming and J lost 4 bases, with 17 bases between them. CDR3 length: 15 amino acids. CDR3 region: CASSPPAGAGETQYF. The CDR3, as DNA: TGTGCCAGCAGCCCCCCTGCAGGAGCGGGAGAGACCCAGTACTTC. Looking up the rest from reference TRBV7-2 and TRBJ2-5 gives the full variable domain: GAGVSQSPSNKVTEKGKDVELRCDPISGHTALYWYRQSLGQGLEFLIYFQGNSAPDKSGLPSDRFSAERTGGSVSTLTIQRTQQEDSAVYLCASSPPAGAGETQYFGPGTRLLVL.

The CDR3 reads CASSSTGPNTGELFF. The CDR3 DNA is TGTGCCAGCAGTTCAACGGGGCCGAACACCGGGGAGCTGTTTTTT. The gene calls are TRBV25-1 and TRBJ2-2, with D perhaps given as TRBD1 or TRBD2 (5 bases each). Between the trimmed V and J ends, which lost 5 bases and 0 bases, there was a span of 10 bases. This CDR3 contains 15 residues. Per germline, CDR1 MGHDK and CDR2 SYGVNS.

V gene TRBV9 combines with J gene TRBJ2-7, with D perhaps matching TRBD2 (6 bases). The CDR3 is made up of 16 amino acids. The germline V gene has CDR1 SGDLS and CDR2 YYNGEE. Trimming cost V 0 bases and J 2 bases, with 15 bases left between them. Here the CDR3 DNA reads TGTGCCAGCAGCGTAGGGGAGGACTGGATGGCCTACGAGCAGTACTTC. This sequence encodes CASSVGEDWMAYEQYF. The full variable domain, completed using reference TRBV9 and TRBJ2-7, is DSGVTQTPKHLITATGQRVTLRCSPRSGDLSVYWYQQSLDQGLQFLIQYYNGEERAKGNILERFSAQQFPDLHSELNLSSLELGDSALYFCASSVGEDWMAYEQYFGPGTRLTVT.

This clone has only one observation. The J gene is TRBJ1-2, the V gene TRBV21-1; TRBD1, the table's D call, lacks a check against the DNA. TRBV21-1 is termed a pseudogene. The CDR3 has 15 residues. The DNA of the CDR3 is TGTGCCAGCAGCAAAGTACAGGCGGGACAGGTCGGCTACACCTTC. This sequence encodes CASSKVQAGQVGYTF.

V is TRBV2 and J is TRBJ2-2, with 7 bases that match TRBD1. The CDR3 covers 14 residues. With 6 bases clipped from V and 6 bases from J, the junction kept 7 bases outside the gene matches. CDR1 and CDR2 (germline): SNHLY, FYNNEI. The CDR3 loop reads CASRGDSTAGELFF. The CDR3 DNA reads TGTGCCAGCAGGGGGGACAGTACGGCCGGGGAGCTGTTTTTT.

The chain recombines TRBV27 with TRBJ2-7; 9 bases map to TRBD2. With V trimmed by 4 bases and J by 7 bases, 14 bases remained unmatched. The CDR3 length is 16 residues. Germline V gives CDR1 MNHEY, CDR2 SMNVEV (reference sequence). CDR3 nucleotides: TGTGCCAGCAGTTCCCCCCGACTAGCGGAAGCAGGGGAGCAGTACTTC. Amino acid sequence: CASSSPRLAEAGEQYF.

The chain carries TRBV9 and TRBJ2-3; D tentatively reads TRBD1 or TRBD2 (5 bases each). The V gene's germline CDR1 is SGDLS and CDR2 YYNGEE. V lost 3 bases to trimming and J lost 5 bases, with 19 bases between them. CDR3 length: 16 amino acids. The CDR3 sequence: CASSAQAADTVDTQYF. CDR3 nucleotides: TGTGCCAGCAGCGCCCAAGCGGCGGACACCGTAGATACGCAGTATTTT.

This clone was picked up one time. The CDR3 sequence is CASSSQATTTNEKLFF. Written as DNA, the CDR3 is TGTGCCAGCAGCTCACAGGCCACCACAACTAATGAAAAACTGTTTTTT. This chain links TRBV4-2 with TRBJ1-4; TRBD1 is a possible D gene (5 bases). Germline V gene data show CDR1 as LGHNA and CDR2 as YNFKEQ. V gave up 5 bases and J gave up 0 bases, with 13 bases separating them. CDR3 length: 16 residues.

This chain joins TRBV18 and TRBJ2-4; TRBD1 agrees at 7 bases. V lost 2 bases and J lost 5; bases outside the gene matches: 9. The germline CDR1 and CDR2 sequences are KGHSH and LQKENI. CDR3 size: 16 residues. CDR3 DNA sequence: TGTGCCAGCTCACCAAATCGTCCAGGGGGTGAAAACATTCAGTACTTC. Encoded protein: CASSPNRPGGENIQYF.